Listed below are T cell receptor beta chains from one sample, sequenced in a study of blood T cells in healthy people across ages. TCRdb passed the 5' RACE reads through MiXCR, listing each CDR3 protein once. The sample has 750,000 to 850,000 distinct CDR3 sequences; 25% are singletons. The sample was also linked to a second study, of T cells of mothers and their children.

The sample taken for sequencing was blood. The receptor set was obtained from a boy younger than 18 in good health. CDR3s include the opening cysteine and the closing phenylalanine or tryptophan. The D gene is left open where the match is weak. Clone size, where shown, is once, few, many, or a class for clones that have expanded.

D: TRBD1; V: TRBV12-3/TRBV12-4; J: TRBJ2-1; size: many; CDR3: CASSTGTGTYNEQFF; DNA: TGTGCCAGCAGTACCGGGACAGGGACCTACAATGAGCAGTTCTTC
D: -; V: TRBV4-1; J: TRBJ2-3; size: -; CDR3: CASRKEGGSTDTQYF; DNA: TGCGCCAGCCGGAAGGAGGGGGGCAGCACAGATACGCAGTATTTT
D: TRBD1; V: TRBV29-1; J: TRBJ2-5; size: few; CDR3: CSVEGTGGYQETQYF; DNA: TGCAGCGTTGAAGGGACAGGGGGGTACCAAGAGACCCAGTACTTC
D: TRBD1; V: TRBV28; J: TRBJ1-2; size: few; CDR3: CASSSYTGGRGYTF; DNA: TGTGCCAGCAGTTCATATACAGGGGGGCGAGGCTACACCTTC
D: -; V: TRBV7-9; J: TRBJ2-3; size: -; CDR3: CASSLAGGFGTDTQYF; DNA: TGTGCCAGCAGCTTAGCAGGGGGGTTTGGCACAGATACGCAGTATTTT
D: TRBD1; V: TRBV6-1; J: TRBJ1-2; size: few; CDR3: CASIHGQGWFYGYTF; DNA: TGTGCCAGCATCCACGGACAGGGATGGTTTTATGGCTACACCTTC
D: -; V: TRBV5-6; J: TRBJ2-5; size: -; CDR3: CASSLYDRYQETQYF; DNA: TGTGCCAGCAGCTTGTACGACAGGTACCAAGAGACCCAGTACTTC
D: -; V: TRBV4-1; J: TRBJ2-1; size: few; CDR3: CASRAGTAGYNEQFF; DNA: TGCGCCAGCAGAGCCGGGACCGCGGGTTACAATGAGCAGTTCTTC
D: TRBD2; V: TRBV13; J: TRBJ2-1; size: -; CDR3: CASSLTPISLAGGSNEQFF; DNA: TGTGCCAGCAGCTTAACCCCCATTTCCCTAGCGGGAGGGAGCAATGAGCAGTTCTTC
D: TRBD1; V: TRBV2; J: TRBJ2-7; size: -; CDR3: CASSSSGGIYEQYF; DNA: TGTGCCAGCAGTTCATCAGGGGGTATCTACGAGCAGTACTTC
D: -; V: TRBV6-2/TRBV6-3; J: TRBJ2-1; size: few; CDR3: CASSNTIVSNEQFF; DNA: TGTGCCAGCAGTAACACCATAGTGAGCAATGAGCAGTTCTTC
D: TRBD2; V: TRBV28; J: TRBJ2-1; size: few; CDR3: CASSPTGAGGYNEQFF; DNA: TGTGCCAGCAGCCCCACCGGGGCGGGAGGCTACAATGAGCAGTTCTTC
D: TRBD1; V: TRBV12-3/TRBV12-4; J: TRBJ2-7; size: -; CDR3: CASSRSTGAKDEQYF; DNA: TGTGCCAGCAGCCGATCGACAGGGGCCAAGGACGAGCAGTACTTC
D: TRBD1; V: TRBV27; J: TRBJ2-1; size: few; CDR3: CASSTMRTGGGEQFF; DNA: TGTGCCAGCAGTACCATGAGGACAGGGGGCGGTGAGCAGTTCTTC
D: -; V: TRBV30; J: TRBJ2-5; size: -; CDR3: CAWESLGYQETQYF; DNA: TGTGCCTGGGAGTCCCTGGGGTACCAAGAGACCCAGTACTTC
D: -; V: TRBV7-2; J: TRBJ2-7; size: few; CDR3: CASSFQVVASYEQYF; DNA: TGTGCCAGCAGCTTTCAAGTCGTCGCCTCCTACGAGCAGTACTTC
D: -; V: TRBV7-9; J: TRBJ2-5; size: -; CDR3: CASSPTKLTGYQETQYF; DNA: TGTGCCAGCAGTCCCACAAAATTAACAGGGTACCAAGAGACCCAGTACTTC
D: TRBD2; V: TRBV9; J: TRBJ2-5; size: -; CDR3: CASSVEGTKGETQYF; DNA: TGTGCCAGCAGCGTAGAAGGGACTAAAGGCGAGACCCAGTACTTC
D: TRBD1; V: TRBV18; J: TRBJ1-4; size: few; CDR3: CASSPTGVLSEKLFF; DNA: TGTGCCAGCTCGCCTACAGGGGTCCTTAGTGAAAAACTGTTTTTT
D: -; V: TRBV9; J: TRBJ2-1; size: few; CDR3: CASSVVGPSSYNEQFF; DNA: TGTGCTAGCAGCGTAGTAGGACCTAGCTCCTACAATGAGCAGTTCTTC
D: TRBD1; V: TRBV28; J: TRBJ1-1; size: -; CDR3: CASSFPKGAGGTEAFF; DNA: TGTGCCAGCAGTTTTCCTAAGGGGGCAGGGGGCACTGAAGCTTTCTTT
D: TRBD1; V: TRBV6-6; J: TRBJ2-1; size: -; CDR3: CASSSPRTGDNEQFF; DNA: TGTGCCAGCAGTTCCCCTCGGACAGGAGACAATGAGCAGTTCTTC
D: -; V: TRBV29-1; J: TRBJ2-1; size: -; CDR3: CSVEPIPPGNSYNEQFF; DNA: TGCAGCGTTGAACCTATCCCTCCGGGGAACTCCTACAATGAGCAGTTCTTC
D: -; V: TRBV5-1; J: TRBJ1-4; size: -; CDR3: CASSSGGGGREKLFF; DNA: TGCGCCAGCAGCTCCGGCGGGGGAGGTCGTGAAAAACTGTTTTTT
D: -; V: TRBV5-1; J: TRBJ2-2; size: -; CDR3: CASSLWVESNTGELFF; DNA: TGCGCCAGCAGCTTGTGGGTGGAATCGAACACCGGGGAGCTGTTTTTT
D: TRBD1; V: TRBV5-1; J: TRBJ1-6; size: -; CDR3: CASSFTDRVTNSPLHF; DNA: TGCGCCAGCAGCTTTACTGACAGGGTGACGAATTCACCCCTCCACTTT
D: -; V: TRBV25-1; J: TRBJ1-3; size: few; CDR3: CASRDPGNTIYF; DNA: TGTGCCAGCAGGGATCCTGGAAACACCATATATTTT
D: TRBD1; V: TRBV7-6; J: TRBJ2-1; size: -; CDR3: CASSQRQGPFYNEQFF; DNA: TGTGCCAGCAGCCAACGACAGGGCCCCTTTTACAATGAGCAGTTCTTC
D: TRBD2; V: TRBV7-2; J: TRBJ2-3; size: many; CDR3: CASSFSGGDHTQYF; DNA: TGTGCCAGCAGCTTTAGCGGGGGGGACCATACGCAGTATTTT
D: TRBD2; V: TRBV4-3; J: TRBJ2-3; size: -; CDR3: CAGSQDGTSGNTDTQYF; DNA: TGCGCCGGCAGCCAAGACGGGACTAGCGGGAACACAGATACGCAGTATTTT
D: TRBD1; V: TRBV12-3/TRBV12-4; J: TRBJ1-3; size: few; CDR3: CASSLSGTVTTGNTIYF; DNA: TGTGCCAGCAGTCTATCGGGGACAGTGACTACTGGAAACACCATATATTTT
D: -; V: TRBV6-2/TRBV6-3; J: TRBJ1-1; size: -; CDR3: CASSYSTVSTEAFF; DNA: TGTGCCAGCAGTTACTCCACAGTCTCCACTGAAGCTTTCTTT
D: TRBD1; V: TRBV4-2; J: TRBJ2-2; size: -; CDR3: CASSQDAQGATGELFF; DNA: TGTGCCAGCAGCCAAGATGCGCAGGGGGCGACCGGGGAGCTGTTTTTT
D: -; V: TRBV20-1; J: TRBJ2-5; size: -; CDR3: CSASLLGGQETQYF; DNA: TGCAGTGCTAGTCTTCTAGGCGGGCAAGAGACCCAGTACTTC
D: TRBD1; V: TRBV7-9; J: TRBJ1-5; size: few; CDR3: CASSYAGGDQPQHF; DNA: TGTGCCAGCAGCTATGCAGGGGGCGATCAGCCCCAGCATTTT
D: -; V: TRBV27; J: TRBJ2-7; size: few; CDR3: CASSRGTHWYEQYF; DNA: TGTGCCAGCAGTAGAGGAACGCACTGGTACGAGCAGTACTTC
D: TRBD2; V: TRBV25-1; J: TRBJ2-2; size: few; CDR3: CASSELAGGPGGELFF; DNA: TGTGCCAGCAGTGAGCTAGCGGGAGGGCCCGGCGGGGAGCTGTTTTTT
D: -; V: TRBV12-3/TRBV12-4; J: TRBJ1-2; size: few; CDR3: CASSTQGDYGYTF; DNA: TGTGCCAGCAGTACACAGGGAGACTATGGCTACACCTTC
D: -; V: TRBV12-3/TRBV12-4; J: TRBJ2-3; size: few; CDR3: CASSYQPSTDTQYF; DNA: TGTGCCAGCAGTTACCAGCCTAGCACAGATACGCAGTATTTT
D: TRBD2; V: TRBV9; J: TRBJ2-7; size: -; CDR3: CASSVESRTSGRIYEQYF; DNA: TGTGCCAGCAGCGTAGAATCTCGGACTAGCGGGAGAATTTACGAGCAGTACTTC
D: TRBD1; V: TRBV29-1; J: TRBJ2-2; size: few; CDR3: CSAGTGADTGELFF; DNA: TGCAGCGCTGGGACAGGGGCGGACACCGGGGAGCTGTTTTTT
D: -; V: TRBV7-9; J: TRBJ2-1; size: -; CDR3: CASSLGGLASYNEQFF; DNA: TGTGCCAGCAGCTTAGGGGGGCTAGCCTCCTACAATGAGCAGTTCTTC
D: -; V: TRBV2; J: TRBJ2-7; size: many; CDR3: CASSDPGGGSSYEQYF; DNA: TGTGCCAGCAGTGACCCCGGGGGAGGAAGCTCCTACGAGCAGTACTTC
D: -; V: TRBV12-3/TRBV12-4; J: TRBJ2-4; size: few; CDR3: CASSLGEKNIQYF; DNA: TGTGCCAGCAGTTTAGGAGAGAAAAACATTCAGTACTTC
D: -; V: TRBV6-2/TRBV6-3; J: TRBJ2-7; size: few; CDR3: CASSYVAAYEQYF; DNA: TGTGCCAGCAGTTACGTCGCCGCCTACGAGCAGTACTTC
D: -; V: TRBV20-1; J: TRBJ2-5; size: -; CDR3: CSSTAREETQYF; DNA: TGCAGCTCGACGGCTAGGGAGGAGACCCAGTACTTC
D: -; V: TRBV4-1; J: TRBJ2-3; size: -; CDR3: CASSQLGTGETDTQYF; DNA: TGCGCCAGCAGCCAACTCGGGACGGGAGAAACAGATACGCAGTATTTT
D: -; V: TRBV29-1; J: TRBJ1-1; size: -; CDR3: CSAQPGWENTEAFF; DNA: TGCAGCGCCCAACCTGGGTGGGAGAACACTGAAGCTTTCTTT